The rows below give T cell receptor beta chains drawn from one sample of a study of blood T cell repertoires in COVID-19. TCRdb keeps only in-frame clones here, not all; method: immunoSEQ multiplex PCR. The sample carries roughly 170,000 clones, 85% recorded once. Material: peripheral blood. The receptors originated from a woman aged 50 to 60 with COVID-19, enrolled during active disease. CDR3s include the opening cysteine and the closing phenylalanine or tryptophan. Each record gives: D gene, J gene, V gene, clone size, CDR3 protein, CDR3 DNA. D genes are given only for firm matches. Some rows mark clone size as missing; the rest say once, few, many or name a class of expanded clone.

TRBD1 TRBJ1-1 TRBV29-1 - CSVSPQGAPGTEAFF TGCAGCGTCTCCCCACAGGGGGCACCGGGGACTGAAGCTTTCTTT
TRBD2 TRBJ2-1 TRBV7-3 - CASSPTPTSGGEQFF TGTGCCAGCAGCCCAACACCGACTAGCGGGGGTGAGCAGTTCTTC
- TRBJ1-6 TRBV6-5 - CAIGHYSPNSPLHF TGTGCCATCGGACATTACTCACCTAATTCACCCCTCCACTTT
- TRBJ1-4 TRBV3-1/TRBV3-2 - CASSPGEKLFF TGTGCCAGCAGCCCGGGGGAAAAACTGTTTTTT
- TRBJ1-3 TRBV4-1 few CASSQGAISGNTIYF TGCGCCAGCAGCCAAGGGGCAATCTCTGGAAACACCATATATTTT
- TRBJ1-5 TRBV30 few CAWSRGTDSNQPQHF TGTGCCTGGAGTCGCGGGACGGATAGCAATCAGCCCCAGCATTTT
TRBD1 TRBJ1-2 TRBV9 - CASSPRGQGARGYTF TGTGCCAGCAGCCCGAGGGGACAGGGGGCCCGTGGCTACACCTTC
TRBD1 TRBJ1-6 TRBV5-6 - CASSPGQGIPLHF TGTGCCAGCAGCCCCGGACAGGGTATTCCCCTCCACTTT
- TRBJ2-5 TRBV18 - CASSPQEVGETQYF TGTGCCAGCTCACCACAGGAGGTTGGGGAGACCCAGTACTTC
- TRBJ2-1 TRBV7-3 - CASSPYGSLNEQFF TGTGCCAGCAGCCCCTATGGTAGCCTCAATGAGCAGTTCTTC
TRBD2 TRBJ2-7 TRBV27 - CASSSPGTSGGSRIYEQYF TGTGCCAGCAGTTCCCCCGGGACTAGCGGGGGGTCCCGCATCTACGAGCAGTACTTC
- TRBJ2-7 TRBV5-1 once CASSLESYEQYF TGCGCCAGCAGCTTGGAGAGCTACGAGCAGTACTTC
TRBD2 TRBJ2-2 TRBV25-1 - CASSESLAGVPGELFF TGTGCCAGCAGTGAAAGTCTAGCGGGGGTTCCCGGGGAGCTGTTTTTT
- TRBJ1-3 TRBV14 - CASSQLGGDTIYF TGTGCCAGCAGCCAACTCGGCGGGGACACCATATATTTT
TRBD2 TRBJ2-2 TRBV5-4 few CASSLAGGARDTGELFF TGTGCCAGCAGCTTGGCGGGGGGGGCGCGGGACACCGGGGAGCTGTTTTTT
- TRBJ1-1 TRBV11-1 - CASSLAGQLEAFF TGTGCCAGCAGCTTAGCTGGACAGTTAGAAGCTTTCTTT
- TRBJ2-3 TRBV2 - CASSERPEAQYF TGTGCCAGCAGTGAACGTCCAGAGGCGCAGTATTTT
TRBD1 TRBJ1-2 TRBV25-1 - CASSGGQNYGYTF TGTGCCAGCAGTGGGGGACAGAACTATGGCTACACCTTC
- TRBJ2-5 TRBV4-3 - CASSQGLLFQETQYF TGCGCCAGCAGCCAAGGACTCCTGTTTCAAGAGACCCAGTACTTC
TRBD2 TRBJ2-5 TRBV7-9 - CASSLGGSGGLETQYF TGTGCCAGCAGCTTAGGAGGTAGCGGGGGTTTGGAGACCCAGTACTTC
- TRBJ2-5 TRBV7-3 - CASSFNGGGAETQYF TGTGCCAGCAGTTTTAACGGAGGCGGGGCGGAGACCCAGTACTTC
- TRBJ2-3 TRBV18 - CASRQDGQSTDTQYF TGTGCCAGCCGACAGGACGGCCAGAGCACAGATACGCAGTATTTT
TRBD1 TRBJ2-7 TRBV7-6 - CASSSTTGRTYEQYF TGTGCCAGCAGCTCGACGACAGGGCGGACCTACGAGCAGTACTTC
- TRBJ1-1 TRBV7-2 - CASSLDQNTEAFF TGTGCCAGCAGCTTAGATCAGAACACTGAAGCTTTCTTT
- TRBJ2-2 TRBV18 once CASSPRTGELFF TGTGCCAGCTCACCTCGGACCGGGGAGCTGTTTTTT
- TRBJ2-2 TRBV28 - CASSSLVTNTGELFF TGTGCCAGCAGCAGTTTGGTCACGAACACCGGGGAGCTGTTTTTT
TRBD1 TRBJ1-1 TRBV2 once CASNKPGQGVAEAFF TGTGCCAGCAACAAACCGGGACAGGGAGTCGCTGAAGCTTTCTTT
- TRBJ1-4 TRBV29-1 - CSVEGEGSANEKLFF TGCAGCGTTGAGGGGGAGGGTTCGGCGAATGAAAAACTGTTTTTT
TRBD2 TRBJ2-1 TRBV7-3 - CASSAAGTSGNEQFF TGTGCCAGCAGCGCAGCCGGGACTAGCGGCAATGAGCAGTTCTTC
- TRBJ2-5 TRBV20-1 - CSASAGPLQETQYF TGCAGTGCTAGTGCAGGGCCTTTACAAGAGACCCAGTACTTC
- TRBJ2-1 TRBV7-2 - CASSPPSAYNEQFF TGTGCCAGCAGCCCCCCTAGCGCCTACAATGAGCAGTTCTTC
- TRBJ2-7 TRBV27 - CASSFQGYYEQYF TGTGCCAGCAGTTTCCAGGGTTACTACGAGCAGTACTTC
- TRBJ2-7 TRBV6-1 - CASSERYEQYF TGTGCCAGCAGTGAACGTTACGAGCAGTACTTC
TRBD1 TRBJ2-1 TRBV11-2 - CASSLVGQGTHNEQFF TGTGCCAGCAGCTTAGTGGGACAGGGTACCCACAATGAGCAGTTCTTC
TRBD1 TRBJ2-5 TRBV30 - CAWSLTGAETQYF TGTGCCTGGAGCCTGACAGGGGCCGAGACCCAGTACTTC
TRBD1 TRBJ2-2 TRBV19 - CASTRQGGTGELFF TGTGCCAGTACTCGACAGGGTGGCACCGGGGAGCTGTTTTTT
- TRBJ2-7 TRBV9 - CASSVGQNLVGYEQYF TGTGCCAGCAGCGTAGGACAGAACCTGGTAGGGTACGAGCAGTACTTC
- TRBJ2-7 TRBV30 - CALSQGKGYEQYF TGTGCCTTATCACAGGGTAAGGGCTACGAGCAGTACTTC
- TRBJ2-7 TRBV7-8 - CASSPRETYDEQYF TGTGCCAGCAGCCCTAGGGAGACTTACGACGAGCAGTACTTC
- TRBJ2-2 TRBV29-1 - CSVVGNLNTGELFF TGCAGCGTTGTTGGCAACCTGAACACCGGGGAGCTGTTTTTT
- TRBJ2-7 TRBV3-1/TRBV3-2 once CASSNFRVGEQYF TGTGCCAGCAGCAATTTCAGGGTGGGAGAGCAGTACTTC
- TRBJ1-6 TRBV28 once CASSLASLSSYNSPLHF TGTGCCAGCAGTTTAGCCAGTTTAAGCTCCTATAATTCACCCCTCCACTTT